These 27 T cell receptor beta chains came from one sample sequenced in a study of shared clonotypes between healthy human individuals. TCRdb's copy holds only in-frame clones and misses some; the assay was immunoSEQ multiplex PCR. The sample has 800,000 or so clones, about 97% seen once; the top ten hold under 0.25%. CD45RO-negative, CCR7-selected cells formed the naive CD8 fraction, which excluded terminally differentiated effector memory CD45RA+ cells. Material: naive CD8+ T cells sorted from blood. These receptors came from a man in his thirties or forties in good health.

The rearrangement uses TRBV9 and TRBJ1-2; D is perhaps TRBD1 (6 bases). V was cut by 4 bases and J by 6 bases, with 22 bases left in between. This CDR3 comprises 16 residues. Germline CDR1 SGDLS, CDR2 YYNGEE. In DNA form, the CDR3 reads TGTGCCAGCAGCACCCTCCGGGACACAGCAACCGATGGCTACACCTTC. It yields the protein CASSTLRDTATDGYTF.

CDR3 DNA: TGTGCAAGTCGCTTAGTTCGGCGCAGGGGACGCAGCTACAATGAGCAGTTCTTC. Translating it yields CASRLVRRRGRSYNEQFF. The genes are TRBV12-2 and TRBJ2-1; TRBD1, the table's D call, lacks a check against the DNA. TRBV12-2 is reported as a pseudogene. The length of the CDR3 is 18 residues.

The rearrangement links TRBV7-9 to TRBJ2-5, with TRBD2 identical over 12 bases. The germline V gene has CDR1 SEHNR and CDR2 FQNEAQ (reference sequence). The trim removed 8 bases at V and 3 bases at J, leaving 13 bases unmatched. This CDR3 is 17 amino acids long. The CDR3 is CASVGRLAGEIKETQYF. CDR3 bases: TGTGCCAGCGTCGGGAGACTAGCGGGAGAAATTAAAGAGACCCAGTACTTC.

This chain uses TRBV4-1 with TRBJ2-3, with D perhaps TRBD2 (5 bases). This CDR3 has 17 residues. Trimming took off 4 bases at V and 0 bases at J, with 17 bases between the two ends. Germline V gene data show CDR1 as MGHRA and CDR2 as YSYEKL. CDR3 in amino acids: CASSLYLAERSTDTQYF. CDR3 in DNA: TGCGCCAGCAGCCTATATCTAGCCGAGAGAAGCACAGATACGCAGTATTTT.

Remarks on this clone: Other DNA sequences in the sample encode the same CDR3. The DNA for the CDR3 is TGTGCCTGGAGCGGAGGATCCTACAATGAGCAGTTCTTC. The encoded protein is CAWSGGSYNEQFF. The gene calls are TRBV30 and TRBJ2-1; D perhaps matches TRBD2 (5 bases). Germline V gene sequence: CDR1 GTSNPN, CDR2 SVGIG (reference sequence). V gave up 3 bases and J gave up 1 base, with 7 bases separating them. The CDR3 consists of 13 residues. The full variable domain, rest sourced from reference TRBV30 and TRBJ2-1, is SQTIHQWPATLVQPVGSPLSLECTVEGTSNPNLYWYRQAAGRGLQLLFYSVGIGQISSEVPQNLSASRPQDRQFILSSKKLLLSDSGFYLCAWSGGSYNEQFFGPGTRLTVL.

Comments on this clone: The sample holds other DNA sequences that translate to the same CDR3. The CDR3 spells CASKLGGAGDTQYF. The DNA of the CDR3 is TGTGCCAGCAAGCTCGGGGGGGCGGGAGATACGCAGTATTTT. The chain carries TRBV5-4 and TRBJ2-3; TRBD2 matches at 8 bases. The CDR3 length is 14 residues. Unmatched junction bases numbered 8, after V lost 6 bases and J lost 5 bases. Germline assignment: CDR1 SGHNT and CDR2 YYREEE (reference sequence).

In nucleotides, the CDR3 is TGCGCCAGCAGTGCTGATCTAGCGGACTACGAGCAGTACTTC. Encoded protein: CASSADLADYEQYF. The V gene is TRBV10-1, the J gene TRBJ2-7; 7 bases map to TRBD2. Germline V gene lookup returns CDR1 WNHNN and CDR2 SYGVQD (reference sequence). With 4 bases clipped from V and 3 bases from J, the junction kept 6 bases outside the gene matches. The CDR3 has 14 amino acids.

The chain links TRBV4-3 to TRBJ2-3; possible D gene TRBD1, 5 bases. The length of the CDR3 is 15 residues. Germline CDR1 LGHNA, CDR2 YSLEER. V was trimmed by 3 bases and J by 2 bases, leaving 12 bases between them. The CDR3 spells CASSQYRLSTDTQYF. The DNA for the CDR3 is TGCGCCAGCAGCCAGTACAGGTTATCCACAGATACGCAGTATTTT.

The chain recombines TRBV11-2 with TRBJ2-7; D tentatively reads TRBD1 or TRBD2 (5 bases each). CDR1 is SGHAT, CDR2 FQNNGV, per germline. CDR3 length: 15 residues. Trimming left V 3 bases short and J 1 base short, with 13 bases between. CDR3 region: CASSFSGTASYEQYF. The CDR3 coding sequence is TGTGCCAGCAGCTTCTCCGGGACGGCATCCTACGAGCAGTACTTC.

As for this clone: Other nucleotide sequences from this sample produce the same CDR3. The chain recombines TRBV7-9 with TRBJ2-1; no firm D call. The CDR3 contains 16 residues. Germline values: CDR1 SEHNR, CDR2 FQNEAQ (reference sequence). V shed 1 base and J shed 0 bases, with 10 bases lying between them. Here the CDR3 reads CASSLVGGSSYNEQFF. CDR3 bases: TGTGCCAGCAGCTTAGTCGGCGGTAGCTCCTACAATGAGCAGTTCTTC.

This chain links TRBV5-4 with TRBJ1-2; D not certain. This CDR3 has 16 residues. Per germline, CDR1 SGHNT and CDR2 YYREEE (reference sequence). V lost 0 bases and J lost 3, with 15 bases in between. The CDR3 DNA is TGTGCCAGCAGCTTGGATCCGGGCCCCCTCGACTATGGCTACACCTTC. Encoded protein: CASSLDPGPLDYGYTF.

The chain joins TRBV7-2 to TRBJ1-5; the match to TRBD1 covers 8 bases. The junction had 4 bases not matched to a gene; V was cut back by 6 bases and J by 0 bases. This CDR3 has 15 residues. Germline lookup yields CDR1 SGHTA and CDR2 FQGNSA. CDR3 residues: CASRQGGASNQPQHF. CDR3 sequence (DNA): TGTGCCAGCAGACAGGGGGGGGCTAGCAATCAGCCCCAGCATTTT. The variable domain in full, with the rest retrieved from reference TRBV7-2 and TRBJ1-5, is GAGVSQSPSNKVTEKGKDVELRCDPISGHTALYWYRQSLGQGLEFLIYFQGNSAPDKSGLPSDRFSAERTGGSVSTLTIQRTQQEDSAVYLCASRQGGASNQPQHFGDGTRLSIL.

The chain recombines TRBV7-2 with TRBJ2-7; D is unresolved. CDR3 size: 11 residues. V gave up 5 bases and J gave up 6 bases, with 8 bases separating them. Germline CDR1 reads SGHTA; CDR2 reads FQGNSA. CDR3 DNA sequence: TGTGCCAGCAGCCGCAGACGCGAGCAGTACTTC. Translating gives CASSRRREQYF.

This rearrangement joins TRBV11-3 to TRBJ2-7, with TRBD1 as a possible D gene (6 bases). V was trimmed by 4 bases and J by 4 bases, leaving 14 bases between them. In germline, CDR1 is SGHNT, CDR2 YENEEA. The CDR3 runs 14 residues. CDR3 region: CASSSRDKQYEQYF. The CDR3, as DNA: TGTGCCAGCAGCTCCCGGGACAAACAATACGAGCAGTACTTC.

The genes are TRBV7-6 and TRBJ2-3; 10 bases agree with TRBD2. Germline V CDR1 and CDR2: SGHVS, FNYEAQ. There are 15 residues in the CDR3. Trimming at V came to 2 bases and at J to 3 bases, leaving 2 bases not matched to a gene. The CDR3 bases are TGTGCCAGCAGCTTAACACTAGCGGGAACAGATACGCAGTATTTT. As protein: CASSLTLAGTDTQYF.

The gene calls are TRBV27 and TRBJ1-5; TRBD1 matches at 8 bases. V gave up 2 bases and J gave up 4 bases; unmatched junction bases: 4. CDR1 MNHEY and CDR2 SMNVEV come from the germline V gene (reference sequence). CDR3 length: 15 amino acids. The CDR3 nucleotides read TGTGCCAGCAGTTTAGCCCAGGGGGCGAATCAGCCCCAGCATTTT. The encoded protein is CASSLAQGANQPQHF.

The chain combines TRBV6-5 with TRBJ2-7; the D gene is possibly TRBD2 (5 bases). The CDR3 runs 13 residues. Germline-derived CDR1 and CDR2 are MNHEY and SVGAGI. Trimming took off 2 bases at V and 3 bases at J, with 8 bases between the two ends. The CDR3 protein is CASSYGLYYEQYF. The DNA for the CDR3 is TGTGCCAGCAGTTACGGACTCTACTACGAGCAGTACTTC.

The V call is TRBV21-1, the J call TRBJ2-6. TRBV21-1 is described as a pseudogene. The CDR3 spans 23 residues. The CDR3 here is CASSKVSRGRAFGFVSGANVLTF. CDR3 nucleotide sequence: TGTGCCAGCAGCAAAGTGTCTCGGGGCAGGGCCTTCGGGTTCGTTAGTGGGGCCAACGTCCTGACTTTC.

The chain uses TRBV5-4 and TRBJ2-7; 10 bases match TRBD1. Germline loops: CDR1 SGHNT, CDR2 YYREEE (reference sequence). V shed 4 bases, J shed 2 bases, and the junction held 3 bases outside the gene matches. The CDR3 has 14 amino acids. CDR3 sequence reads: CASSPGTGAYEQYF. The CDR3 DNA is TGTGCCAGCAGCCCGGGGACAGGGGCCTACGAGCAGTACTTC.

The V gene is TRBV6-1, the J gene TRBJ2-7; D unresolved. This CDR3 region has 11 residues. Germline assignment: CDR1 MNHNS and CDR2 SASEGT. V lost 4 bases to trimming and J lost 7 bases, with 8 bases between them. In nucleotides, the CDR3 is TGTGCCAGCAGTGTAGGCAGGGAGCAGTACTTC. The encoded protein is CASSVGREQYF.

The rearrangement uses TRBV7-6 and TRBJ2-3; the D gene is possibly TRBD1 (7 bases). From germline, CDR1 is SGHVS and CDR2 FNYEAQ. The CDR3 consists of 17 residues. Trimming removed 4 bases at V and 8 bases at J, with 25 bases between. CDR3 DNA: TGTGCCAGCAGCTCCCCCAGGGGGGAGTCCTATTTAGGTACGCAGTATTTT. The encoded protein is CASSSPRGESYLGTQYF.

The genes are TRBV7-9 and TRBJ2-1; D unresolved. V lost 1 base to trimming and J lost 4 bases, with 14 bases between them. CDR3 length equals 16 residues. In germline, CDR1 is SEHNR, CDR2 FQNEAQ (reference sequence). In DNA, the CDR3 is TGTGCCAGCAGCTTAGACCAGCCCTACCTTTACAATGAGCAGTTCTTC. Protein product: CASSLDQPYLYNEQFF.

The CDR3: CSVGRVTDTQYF. CDR3 sequence (DNA): TGCAGCGTTGGAAGGGTTACAGATACGCAGTATTTT. The chain employs TRBV29-1 and TRBJ2-3; D gene unclear. The V end was cut by 4 bases, the J end by 3 bases, with 8 bases between. The CDR3 runs to 12 residues. Germline values: CDR1 SQVTM, CDR2 ANQGSEA.

The chain couples TRBV7-9 to TRBJ2-7, with D perhaps TRBD1 (5 bases). V lost 5 bases and J 6 bases, leaving 20 bases between the germline ends. The length of the CDR3 is 15 residues. From germline, CDR1 is SEHNR and CDR2 FQNEAQ (reference sequence). CDR3 nucleotide sequence: TGTGCCAGCAGCCCTCTAGACAGTATTCCGTCCGAGCAGTACTTC. This gives the protein CASSPLDSIPSEQYF.

The rearrangement joins TRBV29-1 to TRBJ2-7; no clear D gene. Germline V CDR1 and CDR2: SQVTM, ANQGSEA. V shed 0 bases and J shed 3 bases, with 15 bases lying between them. CDR3 length: 15 amino acids. The CDR3 DNA is TGCAGCGTTGAAGATCAGCGCACCGCCAACTACGAGCAGTACTTC. This codes for CSVEDQRTANYEQYF.

The rearrangement uses TRBV28 and TRBJ2-1; D tentatively fits TRBD1 or TRBD2 (5 bases each). V was pared by 6 bases and J by 8 bases, with 8 bases between. This CDR3 has 11 amino acids. Looked up from germline, CDR1 is MDHEN and CDR2 is SYDVKM. Here the CDR3 reads CASRRGDEQFF. The CDR3 coding sequence is TGTGCCAGCAGGAGGGGCGATGAGCAGTTCTTC.

The chain has TRBV14 and TRBJ2-5; the D call may be TRBD1 or TRBD2 (5 bases each). In germline, CDR1 is SGHDN, CDR2 FVKESK. This CDR3 has 15 residues. Trimming shortened V by 2 bases and J by 4 bases, and 14 bases separated the two germline ends. In DNA, the CDR3 is TGTGCCAGCAGCCAATTTCAGGGTGAGGGAGAGACCCAGTACTTC. Its translation: CASSQFQGEGETQYF.